This entry concerns a single T cell receptor beta chain. This clonotype was counted at least ten times. The antigen this receptor binds is unknown. Per-base quality was not reported, and no clone a single base away is much larger than it. Stable Graves' hyperthyroidism was defined as the absence of progression to ophthalmopathy over 18 months of follow-up. Hyperthyroidism patients were newly diagnosed, with disease duration under 2 months, and aged 18 to 65 years. Patients with uncontrolled infections, other autoimmune diseases, pregnancy or lactation were excluded. Diagnoses were established on the basis of clinical symptoms, serum thyroxine and TRAb, thyroid ultrasound, and orbital computed tomography. Trizol reagent was used to extract total RNA, and RNA quality was then checked on an Agilent 2100 Bioanalyzer. Amplification of TCR beta CDR3 regions was carried out from RNA transcripts. A first-round RT-PCR of the TCR CDR3 used the HTBI primer set with the Qiagen OneStep RT-PCR kit. The libraries were constructed in a second round of multiplex PCR and then size-selected and purified. The libraries were sequenced on an Illumina HiSeq2000 using paired-end 100 bp reads. In the authors' own workflow: Raw data were processed with SOAPnuke, discarding reads with adapters, uncalled bases, mean Phred below 15, or no exact constant-primer or identifier match. COPE v1.2.5 was used to merge high-quality paired reads, and clonotypes were defined as unique nucleotide sequences. MiTCR v1.1 was used to align clonotypes to the IMGT TRBV, TRBD and TRBJ reference segments. The analysis included only V-J combinations with a frequency above 0.0001, which together covered around 99% of the repertoires. The TCS score was defined as F50 (clonal expansion) divided by E x V (chaos), with BLOSUM62-based TCRdist calculated between CDR3 peptides within each V-J. Welch's t-statistics and random forest reduced just over 500 V-J features to 10 to 15, which were used in a naive Bayes classifier (R e1071). Thyroid-blood repertoire similarity was quantified with the Morisita-Horn index. In TCRdb, the public reads were trimmed at Q25 with fastp and aligned with MiXCR, with productive beta chains retained. Rows with a matching CDR3 protein are joined into one entry that keeps the most common DNA and genes. The V and J calls were not made by the authors but by TCRdb's processing. The sample includes 89,000 or so distinct CDR3 sequences, with around 40% observed a single time. The ten biggest clones cover about 9.4% of the sample.

This specimen belongs to a study of T cells in Graves' hyperthyroidism and ophthalmopathy (dated by TCRdb to the late 2010s). In terms of the full investigation: A discovery cohort of around 98 patients, 43 with Graves' ophthalmopathy and approximately 55 with stable Graves' hyperthyroidism, was used to find distinguishing TCR V-J signatures. Prospective prediction of ophthalmopathy was tested in an independent validation cohort of 18 hyperthyroidism patients and roughly 16 patients who later progressed to ophthalmopathy. The study also compared thyroid tissue and blood T-cell repertoires from about 6 Graves' hyperthyroidism patients. The paper reports TCR Vbeta CDR3 sequencing of 140 or so peripheral blood samples: over 40 ophthalmopathy, about 75 hyperthyroidism and around 17 progressor patients. The roughly 94 discovery patients were randomly divided into training and test sets at a 7:3 ratio. Following sampling, methimazole starting at 30 mg daily was given to hyperthyroidism patients, and high-dose intravenous methylprednisolone was given to ophthalmopathy patients. On the study overall, not on this receptor specifically: Most expanded thyroid clonotypes (frequency above 0.001) were also found in blood, which suggests that blood repertoires may mirror thyroid immune responses. Ophthalmopathy was separated from stable hyperthyroidism by a 13 V-J signature model, with over 85% sensitivity and roughly 81% specificity obtained in cross-validation and 80%/75% obtained in testing. No statistical method was used to set the sample size in advance, and investigators knew the group allocation. In validation, the model predicted progression to ophthalmopathy with around 71% sensitivity and approximately 74% specificity, a median of approximately 6.5 months before onset.

The germline V gene encodes CDR1 LGHDT and CDR2 YNNKEL (reference sequence). The CDR3 spans 11 residues, from the cysteine through the phenylalanine. This entry keeps only the CDR3 DNA: 33 bases, framed from base 1. Relative to germline, V is 1 base shorter and J is 7 bases shorter, with 5 bases between their ends. The source is a woman in her 30s with Graves' hyperthyroidism. Sequencing was done on a sample of peripheral blood or thyroid tissue (not recorded which). This chain joins TRBV3-1 to TRBJ2-7; the D gene remains uncertain. The CDR3 protein is CASSQVYEQYF. The base sequence is TGTGCCAGCAGCCAAGTGTATGAGCAGTACTTC.